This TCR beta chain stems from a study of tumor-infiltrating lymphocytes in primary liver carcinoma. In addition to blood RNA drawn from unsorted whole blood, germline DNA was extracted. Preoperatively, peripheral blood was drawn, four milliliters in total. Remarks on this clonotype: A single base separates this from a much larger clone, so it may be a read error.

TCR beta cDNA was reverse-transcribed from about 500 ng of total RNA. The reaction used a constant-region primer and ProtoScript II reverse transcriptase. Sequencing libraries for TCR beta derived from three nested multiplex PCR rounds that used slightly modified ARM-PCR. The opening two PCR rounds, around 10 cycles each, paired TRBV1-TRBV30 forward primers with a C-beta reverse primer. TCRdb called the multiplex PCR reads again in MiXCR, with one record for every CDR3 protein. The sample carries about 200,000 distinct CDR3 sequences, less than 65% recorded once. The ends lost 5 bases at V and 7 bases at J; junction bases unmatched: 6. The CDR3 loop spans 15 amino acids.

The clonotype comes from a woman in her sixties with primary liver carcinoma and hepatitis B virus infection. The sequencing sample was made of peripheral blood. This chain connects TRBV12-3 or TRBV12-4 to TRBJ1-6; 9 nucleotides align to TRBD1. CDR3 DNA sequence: TGTGCCAGCAGTATCAGGACAGGGGAGAATTCACCCCTCCACTTT. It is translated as CASSIRTGENSPLHF.